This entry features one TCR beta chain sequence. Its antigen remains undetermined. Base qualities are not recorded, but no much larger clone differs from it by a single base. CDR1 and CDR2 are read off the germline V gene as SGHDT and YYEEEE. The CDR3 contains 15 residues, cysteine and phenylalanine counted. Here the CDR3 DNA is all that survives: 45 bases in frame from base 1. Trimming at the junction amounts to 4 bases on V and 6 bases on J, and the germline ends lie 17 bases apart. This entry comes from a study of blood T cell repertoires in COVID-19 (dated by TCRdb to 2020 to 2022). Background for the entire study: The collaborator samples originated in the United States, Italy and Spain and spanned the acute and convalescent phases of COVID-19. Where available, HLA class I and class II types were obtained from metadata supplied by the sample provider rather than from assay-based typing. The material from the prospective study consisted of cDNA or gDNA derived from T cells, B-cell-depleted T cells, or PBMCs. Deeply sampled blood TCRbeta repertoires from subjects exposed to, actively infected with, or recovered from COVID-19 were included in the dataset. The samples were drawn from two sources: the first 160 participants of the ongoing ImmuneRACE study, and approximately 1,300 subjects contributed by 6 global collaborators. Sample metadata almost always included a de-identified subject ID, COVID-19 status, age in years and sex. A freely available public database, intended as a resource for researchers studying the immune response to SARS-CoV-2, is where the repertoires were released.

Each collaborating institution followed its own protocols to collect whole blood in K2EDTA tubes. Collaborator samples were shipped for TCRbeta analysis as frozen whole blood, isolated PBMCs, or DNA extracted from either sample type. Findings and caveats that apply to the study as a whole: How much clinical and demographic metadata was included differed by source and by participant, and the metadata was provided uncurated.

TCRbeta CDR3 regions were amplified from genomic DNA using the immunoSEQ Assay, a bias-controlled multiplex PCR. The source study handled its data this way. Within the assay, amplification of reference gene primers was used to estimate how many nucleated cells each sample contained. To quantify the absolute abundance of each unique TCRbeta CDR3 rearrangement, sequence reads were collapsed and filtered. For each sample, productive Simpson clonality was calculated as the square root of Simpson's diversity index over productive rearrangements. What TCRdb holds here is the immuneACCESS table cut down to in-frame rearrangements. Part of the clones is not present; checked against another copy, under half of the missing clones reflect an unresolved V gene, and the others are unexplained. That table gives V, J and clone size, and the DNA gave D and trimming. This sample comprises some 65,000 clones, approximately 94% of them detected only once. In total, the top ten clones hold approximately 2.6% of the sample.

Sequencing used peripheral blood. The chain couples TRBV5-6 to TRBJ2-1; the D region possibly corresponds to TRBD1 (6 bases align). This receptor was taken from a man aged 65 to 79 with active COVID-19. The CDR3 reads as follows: CASSLDRTWGNEQFF. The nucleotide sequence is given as TGTGCCAGCAGCCTCGACAGGACCTGGGGCAATGAGCAGTTCTTC.